Below are 18 T cell receptor beta chains sequenced from a single sample in a study of T cells in localized non-small cell lung cancer. TCRdb's table, derived via immunoSEQ multiplex PCR, lists solely in-frame clones and lacks some. The sample yields fewer than 90,000 clones, roughly four fifths seen once. Source: peripheral blood, taken before any cancer treatment. Receptors originate from a man between 40 and 75 years old with stage I lung adenocarcinoma.

The chain couples TRBV7-8 to TRBJ1-1; unclear D gene. The CDR3 runs to 11 residues. Trimming removed 7 bases at V and 5 bases at J, with 8 bases between. Germline V CDR1 and CDR2: SGHVS, FQNEAQ. In nucleotides, the CDR3 is TGTGCCAGCAAGAGGTTAACTGAAGCTTTCTTT. Protein sequence: CASKRLTEAFF.

The chain joins TRBV18 to TRBJ1-5; D remains unclear. Deletions cut 4 bases from V and 3 bases from J, with 7 bases between. The germline V gene encodes CDR1 KGHSH and CDR2 LQKENI. This CDR3 is built from 13 residues. The CDR3 DNA reads as TGTGCCAGCTCACTAGACATCAATCAGCCCCAGCATTTT. This codes for CASSLDINQPQHF. Supplemented by reference TRBV18 and TRBJ1-5, the full variable domain reads NAGVMQNPRHLVRRRGQEARLRCSPMKGHSHVYWYRQLPEEGLKFMVYLQKENIIDESGMPKERFSAEFPKEGPSILRIQQVVRGDSAAYFCASSLDINQPQHFGDGTRLSIL.

This rearrangement joins TRBV7-8 to TRBJ2-7; D unclear. Germline values: CDR1 SGHVS, CDR2 FQNEAQ. The CDR3 has 13 residues. Between the trimmed V and J ends, which lost 1 base and 3 bases, there was a span of 7 bases. CDR3 sequence reads: CASSLGPGYEQYF. As DNA, the CDR3 is TGTGCCAGCAGCTTAGGGCCGGGCTACGAGCAGTACTTC. Complete variable domain (other parts from reference TRBV7-8 and TRBJ2-7): GAGVSQSPRYKVAKRGQDVALRCDPISGHVSLFWYQQALGQGPEFLTYFQNEAQLDKSGLPSDRFFAERPEGSVSTLKIQRTQQEDSAVYLCASSLGPGYEQYFGPGTRLTVT.

Only one count was recorded for this clone. The V gene is TRBV4-1, the J gene TRBJ2-7, with D possibly matching TRBD1 (7 bases). Germline-derived CDR1 and CDR2 are MGHRA and YSYEKL. With 1 base removed from V and 1 base from J, the gap between germline ends came to 11 bases. The CDR3 has 15 amino acids. CDR3 in amino acids: CASSQAPGGSYEQYF. Here the CDR3 DNA reads TGCGCCAGCAGCCAAGCGCCAGGGGGGTCCTACGAGCAGTACTTC.

J is TRBJ1-2 and V is TRBV7-9; possibly TRBD1 for D (6 bases). Germline CDR1 SEHNR, CDR2 FQNEAQ (reference sequence). There are 14 residues in the CDR3. With 1 base removed from V and 7 bases from J, the gap between germline ends came to 13 bases. The CDR3 coding sequence is TGTGCCAGCAGCTTAGTAGGGGGTCAAGGTGGCTACACCTTC. This encodes CASSLVGGQGGYTF.

The chain links TRBV28 to TRBJ1-1; tentatively, D is TRBD1 (5 bases). Trimming stripped 8 bases from V and 0 bases from J, with 10 bases between. CDR1 is MDHEN, CDR2 SYDVKM, per germline. This CDR3 comprises 13 residues. CDR3 residues: CASGGVLNTEAFF. In nucleotides, the CDR3 is TGTGCCAGCGGGGGGGTGTTGAACACTGAAGCTTTCTTT.

In this sample, this clone turned up a few times. The chain uses TRBV7-9 and TRBJ2-2; D may be TRBD2 (5 bases). The CDR3 loop spans 15 amino acids. Germline loops: CDR1 SEHNR, CDR2 FQNEAQ (reference sequence). Deletions cut 5 bases from V and 5 bases from J, with 15 bases between. The CDR3 protein is CASSPGSGETGELFF. The CDR3 DNA sequence: TGTGCCAGCAGCCCGGGAAGCGGTGAGACCGGGGAGCTGTTTTTT. The whole variable domain, remainder taken from reference TRBV7-9 and TRBJ2-2, is DTGVSQNPRHKITKRGQNVTFRCDPISEHNRLYWYRQTLGQGPEFLTYFQNEAQLEKSRLLSDRFSAERPKGSFSTLEIQRTEQGDSAMYLCASSPGSGETGELFFGEGSRLTVL.

This rearrangement joins TRBV6-5 to TRBJ2-7; D uncertain. Looked up from germline, CDR1 is MNHEY and CDR2 is SVGAGI. This CDR3 region has 13 residues. V lost 5 bases, J lost 3 bases, and 11 bases lay in between. The CDR3 region is CASSRSLGYEQYF. In DNA, the CDR3 is TGTGCCAGCAGTCGAAGTCTGGGCTACGAGCAGTACTTC.

The rearrangement joins TRBV20-1 to TRBJ2-5, with D tentatively TRBD2 (6 bases). The germline V and J ends were trimmed by 7 bases and 1 base, with 7 bases remaining between them. This CDR3 has 11 amino acids. CDR1 is DFQATT and CDR2 is SNEGSKA in the germline V gene (reference sequence). The CDR3 loop reads CSVGLQETQYF. The CDR3 DNA reads TGCAGTGTGGGACTCCAAGAGACCCAGTACTTC.

This chain uses TRBV25-1 with TRBJ2-2; 9 bases are shared with TRBD1. Per germline, CDR1 MGHDK and CDR2 SYGVNS. The CDR3 sequence is 15 residues long. Trimming cost V 8 bases and J 5 bases; bases outside gene matches: 9. DNA for the CDR3: TGTGCCAGCGGCCGGGACAGGGCTCTAACCGGGGAGCTGTTTTTT. It yields the protein CASGRDRALTGELFF. Drawing the rest from reference TRBV25-1 and TRBJ2-2, the complete variable domain is EADIYQTPRYLVIGTGKKITLECSQTMGHDKMYWYQQDPGMELHLIHYSYGVNSTEKGDLSSESTVSRIRTEHFPLTLESARPSHTSQYLCASGRDRALTGELFFGEGSRLTVL.

This CDR3 is CASSVGAGTGAYEQYF. Written as DNA, the CDR3 is TGTGCCAGCAGCGTAGGAGCCGGGACAGGGGCCTACGAGCAGTACTTC. The chain uses TRBV9 and TRBJ2-7, with 10 bases aligning to TRBD1. V shed 0 bases and J 2 bases; nucleotides not matched to a gene: 5. The CDR3 consists of 16 residues. Germline CDR1 reads SGDLS; CDR2 reads YYNGEE.

Written as DNA, the CDR3 is TGTGCCAGCAGCTTTGAGGGCGGGGGCGAGCAGTACTTC. Protein product: CASSFEGGGEQYF. The rearrangement links TRBV11-3 to TRBJ2-7, with 7 bases aligning to TRBD2. The CDR3 totals 13 residues. Trimming at V came to 3 bases and at J to 6 bases, leaving 5 bases not matched to a gene. In germline, CDR1 is SGHNT, CDR2 YENEEA.

This chain joins TRBV11-1 and TRBJ1-2; 7 bases match TRBD1. The V gene's germline CDR1 is SGHAT and CDR2 FQDESV (reference sequence). V shed 3 bases and J 5 bases; nucleotides not matched to a gene: 9. The CDR3 extends over 15 amino acids. The CDR3 sequence: CASSFEAGQVYGYTF. In DNA, the CDR3 is TGTGCCAGCAGCTTCGAGGCAGGACAGGTGTATGGCTACACCTTC.

This chain links TRBV4-3 with TRBJ1-4; D remains unclear. Germline-derived CDR1 and CDR2 are LGHNA and YSLEER. Trimming removed 1 base from V and 7 bases from J, with 13 bases in between. The CDR3 runs 15 residues. The CDR3 here is CASSQGESTFEKLFF. The DNA of the CDR3 is TGCGCCAGCAGCCAAGGGGAGAGTACATTTGAAAAACTGTTTTTT.

The chain employs TRBV7-9 and TRBJ2-3, with D uncertain. Germline CDR1 SEHNR, CDR2 FQNEAQ (reference sequence). V shed 1 base and J shed 5 bases, with 1 base lying between them. The CDR3 runs to 11 residues. For the CDR3, the DNA is TGTGCCAGCAGCTTAGTAGATACGCAGTATTTT. Encoded protein: CASSLVDTQYF.

J is TRBJ1-1 and V is TRBV25-1; the match to TRBD1 covers 8 bases. Germline CDR1 MGHDK, CDR2 SYGVNS. Trimming took 1 base from V and 5 from J; bases not matched to a gene: 6. This CDR3 has 15 amino acids. The CDR3 here is CASSESGRGRTEAFF. In DNA form, the CDR3 reads TGTGCCAGCAGTGAATCAGGCAGGGGGCGGACTGAAGCTTTCTTT.

The rearrangement joins TRBV7-8 to TRBJ1-3; D unresolved. This CDR3 spans 14 amino acids. CDR1 is SGHVS and CDR2 is FQNEAQ in the germline V gene. The V and J ends lost 3 bases and 0 bases respectively, with 6 bases between them. CDR3 sequence reads: CASSFHSSGNTIYF. The CDR3 nucleotides read TGTGCCAGCAGCTTCCACAGCTCTGGAAACACCATATATTTT.

The chain couples TRBV7-9 to TRBJ1-2; D gene unclear. Germline V gene lookup returns CDR1 SEHNR and CDR2 FQNEAQ (reference sequence). The CDR3 is made up of 13 amino acids. The germline V and J ends were trimmed by 3 bases and 1 base, with 6 bases remaining between them. CDR3 region: CASSFGVNYGYTF. Here the CDR3 DNA reads TGTGCCAGCAGCTTCGGAGTTAACTATGGCTACACCTTC. The full variable domain, rest sourced from reference TRBV7-9 and TRBJ1-2, is DTGVSQNPRHKITKRGQNVTFRCDPISEHNRLYWYRQTLGQGPEFLTYFQNEAQLEKSRLLSDRFSAERPKGSFSTLEIQRTEQGDSAMYLCASSFGVNYGYTFGSGTRLTVV.